The 4 T cell receptor gamma chains given below trace back to one sample, sequenced in a study of γδ T cells in repeated Plasmodium falciparum infection (dated by TCRdb to the early 2020s). For bulk TCR repertoire analysis, Vgamma9/Vdelta2+ and Vdelta2-negative gammadelta T cell populations were flow-sorted out of peripheral blood mononuclear cells. Libraries were made using multiplex PCR. Sequencing instrument: Illumina MiSeq. Identical DNA sequences were merged into single rows after TCRdb reprocessed the public reads with CATT. Within this sample are a few thousand gamma-chain clones, with roughly 3.5% of them counted one time only. 30% to 40% of the sample belongs to the ten largest clones. Input material: gamma-delta T cells from blood. The receptors were sampled from a pool of human donors (malaria-infected and uninfected, not separated).

In its sample, this clone was seen a few times. The rearrangement joins TRGV9 to TRGJ1 or TRGJ2. Assignment of the J gene here rests on matching the DNA to germline, because TCRdb gives none. Germline lookup yields CDR1 GITISATS and CDR2 ISYDGTV (reference sequence). The CDR3 runs to 15 residues. Unmatched junction bases numbered 10, after V lost 0 bases and J lost 5 bases. The CDR3 here is CALWEVEGDDYKKLF. CDR3 coding DNA: TGTGCCTTGTGGGAGGTGGAGGGTGATGATTATAAGAAACTCTTT.

This clone was detected only a few times. Since a much larger clone is just one base distant, this may be a read error. The V gene is given as TRGV4, and no J gene call is available. Germline CDR1 EGSTGY, CDR2 YDSYTSSV. This CDR3 has 12 amino acids. Here the CDR3 reads CATWDGYYKKLF. The CDR3 coding sequence is TGTGCCACCTGGGATGGGTATTATAAGAAGCTCTTT.

This clone was picked up a small number of times. V usage is TRGV9 and J usage is TRGJP. The J gene, left out of TCRdb, was set here by checking the DNA against germline. Unmatched junction bases numbered 11, after V lost 0 bases and J lost 6 bases. Per the germline V gene, CDR1 is GITISATS and CDR2 is ISYDGTV (reference sequence). The CDR3 has 19 residues. CDR3 sequence (DNA): TGTGCCTTGTGGGAGGTGCAAGGCTTTCGAGAGTTGGGCAAAAAAATCAAGGTATTT. The encoded protein is CALWEVQGFRELGKKIKVF.

Concerning this clone itself: Given a far larger clone just one base away, this is likely a sequencing read error. J is TRGJ1 or TRGJ2 and V is TRGV4. CDR3 length equals 13 residues. Germline-derived CDR1 and CDR2 are EGSTGY and YDSYTSSV. CDR3 sequence: CATWDSNYYKKLF. CDR3 sequence (DNA): TGTGCCACCTGGGATTCGAATTATTATAAGAAGCTCTTT.